The rows below give T cell receptor beta chains drawn from one sample of a study of CD8 T cells in ankylosing spondylitis. MiXCR, run by TCRdb on the 5' RACE reads, gives a single entry per CDR3 protein. The sample has around 890,000 distinct CDR3 sequences; 12% are singletons. Sample: blood, either unsorted or a sorted T cell fraction (not recorded which). The receptor source for this set is a male donor with ankylosing spondylitis. The CDR3 runs from the conserved cysteine through the conserved F or W. A D gene is named only where the DNA matches it firmly. Some rows have no size entry. The others give once, few or many, or a class for an expanded clone.

d_gene	j_gene	abundance	v_gene	CDR3nt	CDR3aa
TRBD1	TRBJ2-7	many	TRBV20-1	TGCAGTGCTACCAGGGGGCCGACCTACGAGCAGTACTTC	CSATRGPTYEQYF
.	TRBJ2-3	.	TRBV30	TGTGCCTGGAGAGGGAGCACAGATACGCAGTATTTT	CAWRGSTDTQYF
TRBD1	TRBJ2-7	few	TRBV7-9	TGTGCCAGCATGGACAGGGACCACGAGCAGTACTTC	CASMDRDHEQYF
.	TRBJ2-6	few	TRBV5-1	TGCGCCAGCACAGGGGCGAGTCTAACGGGGGCCAACGTCCTGACTTTC	CASTGASLTGANVLTF
.	TRBJ1-2	few	TRBV5-1	TGCGCCAGCAGCTTAATAGGGATTGGCTATGGCTACACCTTC	CASSLIGIGYGYTF
.	TRBJ1-5	few	TRBV18	TGTGCCAGCTCACCAGAAAATCGCAATCAGCCCCAGCATTTT	CASSPENRNQPQHF
TRBD1	TRBJ2-7	.	TRBV7-9	TGTGCCAGCAGCACCTATTGGACAGGCAGCTCCTACGAGCAGTACTTC	CASSTYWTGSSYEQYF
.	TRBJ1-2	many	TRBV7-2	TGTGCCAGCAGCTCGACTAGGGGTGACTATGGCTACACCTTC	CASSSTRGDYGYTF
TRBD2	TRBJ2-1	many	TRBV20-1	TGCAGTGCTAGAGATAGCGGGGGCGGGGATGAGCAGTTCTTC	CSARDSGGGDEQFF
TRBD2	TRBJ2-3	few	TRBV10-3	TGTGCCATCAGGCGGCTAGCGGGACCAGATACGCAGTATTTT	CAIRRLAGPDTQYF
TRBD1	TRBJ2-3	.	TRBV7-9	TGTGCCAGCAGCTACGGACAGGGCGGTTCCACAGATACGCAGTATTTT	CASSYGQGGSTDTQYF
.	TRBJ2-1	few	TRBV27	TGTGCCAGCCGGGGACTGAGCTCCTACAATGAGCAGTTCTTC	CASRGLSSYNEQFF
TRBD1	TRBJ2-1	few	TRBV20-1	TGCAGTGCTAGGCCGGGACAGAACAATGAGCAGTTCTTC	CSARPGQNNEQFF
.	TRBJ1-1	many	TRBV5-1	TGCGCCAGCAGCTTGGATCCGGGTGGAGGGACTGAAGCTTTCTTT	CASSLDPGGGTEAFF
.	TRBJ2-7	.	TRBV6-2/TRBV6-3	TGTGCCAGCGGCTCGGGCCCCTTAGGCTACGAGCAGTACTTC	CASGSGPLGYEQYF
TRBD1	TRBJ1-6	few	TRBV7-2	TGTGCCAGCAGTTCCGGGACAGCGAATTGGGCCCTCCACTTT	CASSSGTANWALHF
.	TRBJ1-1	few	TRBV6-5	TGTGCCAGCAGTTATCGACCGAGGAACACTGAAGCTTTCTTT	CASSYRPRNTEAFF
.	TRBJ2-3	few	TRBV20-1	TGCAGTGCTAGAGGGGCAGGGTTTGGGACAGATACGCAGTATTTT	CSARGAGFGTDTQYF
.	TRBJ2-5	many	TRBV28	TGTGCCAGCAGCGACCTTGCCACGGAGACCCAGTACTTC	CASSDLATETQYF
.	TRBJ2-3	.	TRBV4-2	TGTGCCAGCAGCCAAGATCGAGGCCAAGATACGCAGTATTTT	CASSQDRGQDTQYF
TRBD2	TRBJ2-7	many	TRBV7-2	TGTGCCAGCAACCCGGGAACGGGGGGGGGCACCTACGAGCAGTACTTC	CASNPGTGGGTYEQYF
.	TRBJ2-5	few	TRBV6-5	TGTGCCAGCAGTTACAGAAACCACGGGACCCAAGAGACCCAGTACTTC	CASSYRNHGTQETQYF
TRBD1	TRBJ1-2	few	TRBV5-1	TGCGCCAGCAACCTCGGGACAGGGGATGGCTACACCTTC	CASNLGTGDGYTF
.	TRBJ2-7	.	TRBV7-2	TGTGCCAGCTCAAAAGAAAAGGGCGGCTCCTACGAGCAGTACTTC	CASSKEKGGSYEQYF
TRBD2	TRBJ2-1	many	TRBV20-1	TGCAGTGCAAGCAACGGGAGGGCCTACAATGAGCAGTTCTTC	CSASNGRAYNEQFF
.	TRBJ2-2	few	TRBV7-8	TGTGCCAGCAGCTTAGGGGTTCGCACCGGGGAGCTGTTTTTT	CASSLGVRTGELFF
TRBD2	TRBJ2-3	many	TRBV29-1	TGCAGCGTTTTACTAGCGGCCACAGATACGCAGTATTTT	CSVLLAATDTQYF
TRBD2	TRBJ2-1	few	TRBV7-6	TGTGCCAGCAGCTTAAGGTCCCGGGGCGGGAGGACCTACAATGAGCAGTTCTTC	CASSLRSRGGRTYNEQFF
TRBD1	TRBJ2-3	.	TRBV20-1	TGCAGTGCTTGTAGACAGGGTGCAGGAGATACGCAGTATTTT	CSACRQGAGDTQYF